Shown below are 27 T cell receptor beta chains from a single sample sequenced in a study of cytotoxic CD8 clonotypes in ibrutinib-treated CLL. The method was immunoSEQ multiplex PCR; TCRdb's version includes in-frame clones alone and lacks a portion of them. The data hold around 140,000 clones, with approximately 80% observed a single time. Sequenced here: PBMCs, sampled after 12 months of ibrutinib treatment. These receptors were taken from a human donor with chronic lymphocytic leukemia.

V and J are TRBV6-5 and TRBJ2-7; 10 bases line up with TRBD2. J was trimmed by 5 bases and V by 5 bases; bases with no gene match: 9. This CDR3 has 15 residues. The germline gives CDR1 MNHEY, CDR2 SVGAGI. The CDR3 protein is CASSVTGTSVHEQYF. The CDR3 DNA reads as TGTGCCAGCAGTGTTACCGGGACTAGCGTTCACGAGCAGTACTTC.

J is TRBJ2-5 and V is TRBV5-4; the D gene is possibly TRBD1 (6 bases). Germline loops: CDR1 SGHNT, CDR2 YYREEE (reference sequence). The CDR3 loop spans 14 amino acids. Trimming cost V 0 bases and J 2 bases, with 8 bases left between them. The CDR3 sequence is CASSLGGQQETQYF. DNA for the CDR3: TGTGCCAGCAGCTTGGGGGGGCAGCAAGAGACCCAGTACTTC.

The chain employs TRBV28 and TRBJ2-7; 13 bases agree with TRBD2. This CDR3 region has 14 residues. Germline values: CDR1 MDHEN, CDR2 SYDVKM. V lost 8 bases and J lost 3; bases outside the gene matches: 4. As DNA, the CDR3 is TGTGCCAGCGGGACTAGCGGGAAGAACTACGAGCAGTACTTC. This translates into CASGTSGKNYEQYF.

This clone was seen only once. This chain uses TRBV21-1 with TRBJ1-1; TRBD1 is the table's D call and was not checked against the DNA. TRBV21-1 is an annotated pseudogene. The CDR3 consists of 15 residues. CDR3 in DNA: TGTGCCAGCAGCCACAAACATCAATCGAACACTGAAGCTTTCTTT. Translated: CASSHKHQSNTEAFF.

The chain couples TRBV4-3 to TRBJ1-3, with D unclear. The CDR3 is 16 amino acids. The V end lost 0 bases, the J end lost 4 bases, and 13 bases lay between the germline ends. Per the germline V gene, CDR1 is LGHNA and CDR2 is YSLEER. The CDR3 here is CASSQEERAGGNTIYF. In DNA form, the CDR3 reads TGCGCCAGCAGCCAAGAGGAAAGGGCTGGAGGAAACACCATATATTTT.

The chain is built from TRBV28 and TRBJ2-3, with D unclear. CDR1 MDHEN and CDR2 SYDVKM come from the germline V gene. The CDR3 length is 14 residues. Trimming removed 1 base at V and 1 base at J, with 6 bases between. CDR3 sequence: CASSLSAGTDTQYF. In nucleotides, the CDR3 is TGTGCCAGCAGTTTATCGGCCGGCACAGATACGCAGTATTTT.

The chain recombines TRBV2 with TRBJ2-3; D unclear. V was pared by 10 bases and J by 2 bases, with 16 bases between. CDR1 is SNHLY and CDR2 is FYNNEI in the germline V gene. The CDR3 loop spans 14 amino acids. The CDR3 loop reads CATKEGPSTDTQYF. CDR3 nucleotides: TGTGCCACAAAAGAAGGTCCCTCCACAGATACGCAGTATTTT.

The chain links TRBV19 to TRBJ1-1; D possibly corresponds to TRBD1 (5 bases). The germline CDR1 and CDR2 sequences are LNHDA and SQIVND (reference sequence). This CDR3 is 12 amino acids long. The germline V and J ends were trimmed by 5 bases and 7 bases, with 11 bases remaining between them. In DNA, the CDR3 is TGTGCCAGTAGTTGGGGCGGGAGTGAAGCTTTCTTT. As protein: CASSWGGSEAFF.

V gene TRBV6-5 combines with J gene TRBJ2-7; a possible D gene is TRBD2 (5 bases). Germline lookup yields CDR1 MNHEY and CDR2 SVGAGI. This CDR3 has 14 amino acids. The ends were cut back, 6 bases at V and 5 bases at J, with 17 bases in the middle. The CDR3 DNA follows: TGTGCCAGCAGAATCGACATCTGGGGAGACGAGCAGTACTTC. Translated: CASRIDIWGDEQYF.

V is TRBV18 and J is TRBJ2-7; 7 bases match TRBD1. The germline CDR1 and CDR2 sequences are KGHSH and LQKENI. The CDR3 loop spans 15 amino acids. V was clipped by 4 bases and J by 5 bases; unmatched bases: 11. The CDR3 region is CASSRIRGQLHEQYF. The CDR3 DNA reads TGTGCCAGCTCACGGATTAGGGGACAGCTACACGAGCAGTACTTC.

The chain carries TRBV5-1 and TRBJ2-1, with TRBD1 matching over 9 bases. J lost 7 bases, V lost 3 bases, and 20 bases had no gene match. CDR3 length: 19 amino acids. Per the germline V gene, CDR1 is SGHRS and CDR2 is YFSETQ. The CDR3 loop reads CASSSSRDREQGKGNEQFF. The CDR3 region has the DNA TGCGCCAGCAGCTCGTCCCGGGACAGGGAACAGGGTAAAGGGAATGAGCAGTTCTTC.

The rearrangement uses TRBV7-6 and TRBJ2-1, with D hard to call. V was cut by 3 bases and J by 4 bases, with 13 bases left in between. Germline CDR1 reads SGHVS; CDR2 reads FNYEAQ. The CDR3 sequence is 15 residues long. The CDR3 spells CASSFGQASYNEQFF. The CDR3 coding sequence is TGTGCCAGCAGCTTCGGGCAGGCAAGTTACAATGAGCAGTTCTTC. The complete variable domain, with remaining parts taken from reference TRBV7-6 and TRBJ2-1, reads GAGVSQSPRYKVTKRGQDVALRCDPISGHVSLYWYRQALGQGPEFLTYFNYEAQQDKSGLPNDRFSAERPEGSISTLTIQRTEQRDSAMYRCASSFGQASYNEQFFGPGTRLTVL.

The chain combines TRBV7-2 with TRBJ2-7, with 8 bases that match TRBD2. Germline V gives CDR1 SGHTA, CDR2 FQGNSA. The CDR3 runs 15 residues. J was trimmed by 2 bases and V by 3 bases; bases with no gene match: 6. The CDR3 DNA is TGTGCCAGCAGCTTCACTAGCGGCCCTACCTACGAGCAGTACTTC. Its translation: CASSFTSGPTYEQYF.

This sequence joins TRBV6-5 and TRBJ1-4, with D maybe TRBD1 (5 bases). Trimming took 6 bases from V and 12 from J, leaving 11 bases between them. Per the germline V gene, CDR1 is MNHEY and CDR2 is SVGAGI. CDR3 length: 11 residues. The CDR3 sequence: CASSHGRELFF. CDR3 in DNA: TGTGCCAGCAGCCACGGCAGGGAACTGTTTTTT.

CDR3 bases: TGCGCCAGCAGCTTGGACTCTTCCAGAGAGACCCAGTACTTC. Translation: CASSLDSSRETQYF. This chain connects TRBV5-1 to TRBJ2-5; D unresolved. Trimming removed 0 bases from V and 4 bases from J, with 10 bases in between. The CDR3 contains 14 residues. Per germline, CDR1 SGHRS and CDR2 YFSETQ.

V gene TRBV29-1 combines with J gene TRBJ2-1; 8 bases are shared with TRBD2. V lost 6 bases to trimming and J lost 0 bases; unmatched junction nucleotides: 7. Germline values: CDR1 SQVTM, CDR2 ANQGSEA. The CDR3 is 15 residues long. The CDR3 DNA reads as TGCAGCGTAGACGGACTAGCCCGCTCCTACAATGAGCAGTTCTTC. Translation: CSVDGLARSYNEQFF.

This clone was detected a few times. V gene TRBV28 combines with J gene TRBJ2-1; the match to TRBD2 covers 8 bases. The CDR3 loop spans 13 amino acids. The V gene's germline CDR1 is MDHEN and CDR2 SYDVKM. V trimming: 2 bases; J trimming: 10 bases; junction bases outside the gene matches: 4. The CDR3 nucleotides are TGTGCCAGCAGTTTAGCGGGAGGACGCGAGCAGTTCTTC. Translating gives CASSLAGGREQFF.

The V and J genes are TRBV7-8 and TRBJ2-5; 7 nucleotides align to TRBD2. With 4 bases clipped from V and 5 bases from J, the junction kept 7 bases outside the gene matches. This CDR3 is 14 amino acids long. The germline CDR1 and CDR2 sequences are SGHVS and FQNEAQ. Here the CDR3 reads CASSWSGGRETQYF. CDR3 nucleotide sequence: TGTGCCAGCAGCTGGTCGGGAGGCAGGGAGACCCAGTACTTC.

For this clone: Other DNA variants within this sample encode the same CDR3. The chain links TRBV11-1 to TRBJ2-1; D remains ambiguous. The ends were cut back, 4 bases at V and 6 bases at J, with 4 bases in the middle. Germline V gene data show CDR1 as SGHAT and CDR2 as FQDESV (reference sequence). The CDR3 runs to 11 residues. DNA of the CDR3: TGTGCCAGCAGCTCAGGCAATGAGCAGTTCTTC. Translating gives CASSSGNEQFF.

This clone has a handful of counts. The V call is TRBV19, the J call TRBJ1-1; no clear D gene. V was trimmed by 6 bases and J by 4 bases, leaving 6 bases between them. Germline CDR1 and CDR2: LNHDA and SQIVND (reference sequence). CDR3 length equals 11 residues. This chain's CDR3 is CASSGSTEAFF. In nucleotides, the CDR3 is TGTGCCAGTAGCGGTAGCACTGAAGCTTTCTTT.

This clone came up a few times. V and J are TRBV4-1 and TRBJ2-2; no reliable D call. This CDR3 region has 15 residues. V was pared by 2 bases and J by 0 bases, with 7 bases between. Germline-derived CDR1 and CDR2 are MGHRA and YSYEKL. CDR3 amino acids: CASSQSGSNTGELFF. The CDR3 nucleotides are TGCGCCAGCAGCCAATCCGGTTCGAACACCGGGGAGCTGTTTTTT.

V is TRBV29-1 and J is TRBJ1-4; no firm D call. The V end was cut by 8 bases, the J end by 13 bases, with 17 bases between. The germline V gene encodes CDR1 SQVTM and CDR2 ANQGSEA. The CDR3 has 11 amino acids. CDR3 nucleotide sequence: TGCAGCACCGACTTTGGGAGTGGACTGTTTTTT. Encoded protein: CSTDFGSGLFF.

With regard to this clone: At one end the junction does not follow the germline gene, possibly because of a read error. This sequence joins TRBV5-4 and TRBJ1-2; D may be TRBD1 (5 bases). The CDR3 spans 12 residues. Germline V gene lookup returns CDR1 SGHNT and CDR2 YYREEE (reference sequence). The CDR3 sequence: CASSLSRAESIF. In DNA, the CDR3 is TGTGCCAGCAGCTTGAGCAGGGCAGAAAGCATCTTC.

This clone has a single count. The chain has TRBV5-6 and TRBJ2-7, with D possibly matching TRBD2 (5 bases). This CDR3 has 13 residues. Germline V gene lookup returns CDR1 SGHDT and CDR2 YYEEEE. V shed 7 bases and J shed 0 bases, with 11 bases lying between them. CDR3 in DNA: TGTGCCAGCTTAGCGTCTAGCTCCTACGAGCAGTACTTC. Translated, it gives CASLASSSYEQYF.

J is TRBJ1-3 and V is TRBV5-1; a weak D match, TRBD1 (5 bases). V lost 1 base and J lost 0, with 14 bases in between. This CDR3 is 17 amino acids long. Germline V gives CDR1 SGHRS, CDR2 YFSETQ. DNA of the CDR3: TGCGCCAGCAGCTTGTACGGGGGTGGAAGCTCTGGAAACACCATATATTTT. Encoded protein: CASSLYGGGSSGNTIYF.

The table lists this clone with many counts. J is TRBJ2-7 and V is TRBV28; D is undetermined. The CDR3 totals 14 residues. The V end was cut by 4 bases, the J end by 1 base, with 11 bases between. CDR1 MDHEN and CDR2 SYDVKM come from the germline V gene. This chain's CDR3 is CASSSADRSYEQYF. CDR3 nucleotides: TGTGCCAGCAGTTCCGCGGACCGATCCTACGAGCAGTACTTC.

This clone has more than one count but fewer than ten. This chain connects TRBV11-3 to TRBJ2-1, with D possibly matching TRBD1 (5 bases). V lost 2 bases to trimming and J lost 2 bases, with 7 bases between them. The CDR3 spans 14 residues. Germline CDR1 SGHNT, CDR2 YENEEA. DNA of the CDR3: TGTGCCAGCAGCTTACAGGGAACCTACAATGAGCAGTTCTTC. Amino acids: CASSLQGTYNEQFF.